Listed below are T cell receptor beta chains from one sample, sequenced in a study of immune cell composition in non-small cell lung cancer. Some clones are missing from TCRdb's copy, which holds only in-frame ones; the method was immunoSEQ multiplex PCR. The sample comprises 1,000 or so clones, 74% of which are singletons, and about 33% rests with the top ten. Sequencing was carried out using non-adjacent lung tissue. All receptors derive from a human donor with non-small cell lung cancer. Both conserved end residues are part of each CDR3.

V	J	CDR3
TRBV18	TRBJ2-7	CASSPEASVEQYF
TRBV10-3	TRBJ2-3	CAISEGLKLAGDREITDTQYF
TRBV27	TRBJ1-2	CASSSARGGDYGYTF
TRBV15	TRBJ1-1	CATRERAGTEAFF
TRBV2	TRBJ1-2	CASSETSRTGDLLYGYTF
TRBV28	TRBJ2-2	CASSLSGGSSGELFF
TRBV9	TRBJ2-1	CASSPPSSGRGAEQFF
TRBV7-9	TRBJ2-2	CASSSWERESGTGELFF
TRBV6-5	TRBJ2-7	CASSPWRKGYEQYF
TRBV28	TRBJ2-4	CASSFRRTAKNIQYF
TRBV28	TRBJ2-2	CASSLAGGDAGELFF
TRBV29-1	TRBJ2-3	CSVDASGFTDTQYF
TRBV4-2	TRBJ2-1	CASSQEGRREGEQFF
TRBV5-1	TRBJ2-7	CASSRGQGEQYF
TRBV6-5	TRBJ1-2	CASSPQGSSNYGYTF
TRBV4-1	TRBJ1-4	CASSRRGESEKLFF
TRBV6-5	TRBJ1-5	CASSRDRINQPQHF
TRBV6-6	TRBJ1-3	CASTKLGQGTGNTIYF
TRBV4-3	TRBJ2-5	CASSGTPTGDQETQYF
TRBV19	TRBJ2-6	CASSKASGDLTF
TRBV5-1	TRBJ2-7	CASSPYAGGQWEQYF
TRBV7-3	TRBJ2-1	CASSDRTSGRDNEQFF
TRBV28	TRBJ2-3	CASSLSLSDGSEIGTRDITQYF
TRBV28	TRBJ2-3	CASSTGGPDTQYF
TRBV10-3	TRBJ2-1	CAISESMAGKYNEQFF
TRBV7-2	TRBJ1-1	CASSYPSSGTEAFF
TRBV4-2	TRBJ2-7	CASSQEVAGSYEQYF
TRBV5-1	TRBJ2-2	CASSSKVAGGTTGELFF
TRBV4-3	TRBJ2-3	CASSQEWSGGVRTDTQYF
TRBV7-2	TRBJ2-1	CASIETGANEQFF
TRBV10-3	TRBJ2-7	CAIRGREGQNEQYF
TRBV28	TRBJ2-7	CASSLTGGVGSYEQYF
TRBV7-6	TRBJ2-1	CASMNRNEQFF
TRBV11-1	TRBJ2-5	CASSLVGTQYF
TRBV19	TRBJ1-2	CASSRGRRTNYGYTF
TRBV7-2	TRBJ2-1	CASSLALGGGSSYNEQFF